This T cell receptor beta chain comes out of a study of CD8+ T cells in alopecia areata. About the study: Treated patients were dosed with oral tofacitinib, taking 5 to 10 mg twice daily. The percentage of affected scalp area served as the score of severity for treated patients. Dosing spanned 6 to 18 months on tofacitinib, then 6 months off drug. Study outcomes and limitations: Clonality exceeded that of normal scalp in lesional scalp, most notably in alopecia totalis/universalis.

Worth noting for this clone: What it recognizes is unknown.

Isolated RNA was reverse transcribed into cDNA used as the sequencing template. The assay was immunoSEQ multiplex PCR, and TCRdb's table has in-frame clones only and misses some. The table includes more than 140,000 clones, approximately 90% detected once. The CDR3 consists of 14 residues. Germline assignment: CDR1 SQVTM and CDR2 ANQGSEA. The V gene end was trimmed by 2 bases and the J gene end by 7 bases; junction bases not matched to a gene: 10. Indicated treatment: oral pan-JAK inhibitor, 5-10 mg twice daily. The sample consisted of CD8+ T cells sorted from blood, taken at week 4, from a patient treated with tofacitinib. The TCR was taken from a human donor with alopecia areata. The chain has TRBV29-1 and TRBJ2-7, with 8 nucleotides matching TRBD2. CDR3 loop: CSVEPSGSAREQYF. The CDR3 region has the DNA TGCAGCGTTGAACCCAGCGGGAGCGCTCGTGAGCAGTACTTC.